A selection of T cell receptor beta chains follows, all from one sample in a study of cytomegalovirus exposure and HLA in healthy donors. Profiled with immunoSEQ multiplex PCR; TCRdb holds only in-frame clones, not every one. The sample records about 89,000 clones, less than 80% being singletons. Sequences were obtained from PBMCs. The receptors were gathered from a male donor in good health and CMV-seronegative. Both conserved end residues are trimmed from each CDR3.

TRBV7-2	14	ASSLVPPDRGEKLF
TRBV28	12	ASILETGNSPLH
TRBV5-1	12	ASRGGYPTDTQY
TRBV28	10	ASRGSTYEQY
TRBV18	13	ASSPRTGDGTEAF
TRBV6-1	13	ASSDGGGGNQPQH
TRBV16	12	ASSPRTLNTEAF
TRBV28	13	ASSLGGAQGGELF
TRBV18	14	ASSPEIGRAVVEQF
TRBV11-2	15	ASSLVGGGGSSYEQY
TRBV28	12	ASSQTGKGAEAF
TRBV14	17	ASSQRDGRQAISGNTIY
TRBV19	13	ASIPPSRENTEAF
TRBV7-9	10	ASSREFQPQH
TRBV4-3	13	ASSQDEGANQPQH
TRBV6-5	13	ASSPGQGSNQPQH
TRBV19	14	ASSPMTVSSLNIQY
TRBV6-6	13	ASSLGGAANTEAF
TRBV5-6	14	ASTSGAGGLVNEQF
TRBV5-6	12	ASSLPGGSYEQY
TRBV7-9	10	ASSLGTAEAF
TRBV30	10	AWAADRVGAF
TRBV9	10	ASSVPPGELF
TRBV10-3	12	AIRGQENTGELF
TRBV7-7	11	ASSLDSGGELF
TRBV10-3	12	AIRPGTGDETQY
TRBV7-9	13	ASSLRDSIADEQY
TRBV5-1	12	ASSSRSSYNEQF
TRBV7-6	14	ASSAGTGRSNQPQH
TRBV19	14	ASTPGFRAGNQPQH
TRBV4-1	13	ASSQDGLQVAEAF
TRBV7-3	11	ASSLGLSYEQY
TRBV9	13	ASSVGTSGANVLT
TRBV27	13	ASSSGGAVSYEQY
TRBV6-5	12	ASSPQGAFPEAF
TRBV6-6	12	ASSPRTGGYEQY
TRBV30	11	AFGTGGTGELF
TRBV6-1	14	ASSEAGGGQGYGYT
TRBV28	17	ASSSLIERGFSSYNEQF
TRBV10-1	11	ASSEGDRPEAF
TRBV27	11	ASITRTGNGYT
TRBV7-2	8	ASSSGTQY
TRBV13	15	ASSLSIRWTSSYEQY
TRBV30	13	AWSVGDRGYNEQF
TRBV6-5	10	ASIDRATEAF
TRBV7-2	12	ASSSGQGLYTQY
TRBV7-8	13	ASSLGAAANYGYT
TRBV5-4	14	ASSLSNRGGDTEAF
TRBV7-6	13	ASSLDRASGNTIY
TRBV6-1	14	ASSDMGSYSNQPQH
TRBV5-1	13	ASSDATADLEKLF
TRBV9	15	ASSGNTGGLPNTEAF
TRBV7-6	13	ASRPTSGNYNEQF